This T cell receptor (beta chain) was captured by sequencing in a study of blood T cell repertoires in COVID-19. As for the study in general: Samples taken during acute and convalescent COVID-19 were collected in the United States, Italy and Spain. The analysed material was cDNA or gDNA that came from T cells, B-cell-depleted T cells, or PBMCs.

The table came from immunoSEQ multiplex PCR; TCRdb's copy has only in-frame clones and leaves some out. Of almost 300,000 clones listed, around nine tenths are singletons. Germline assignment: CDR1 SEHNR and CDR2 FQNEAQ (reference sequence). V was trimmed by 2 bases and J by 8 bases, leaving 12 bases between them. The CDR3 is 13 residues long. The chain links TRBV7-9 to TRBJ1-2; D may be TRBD1 (5 bases). The TCR comes from a man between 65 and 85 years old with acute or convalescent COVID-19. Sequenced material: peripheral blood. CDR3 protein: CASSLSGRGGYTF. The CDR3 DNA sequence: TGTGCCAGCAGCTTATCAGGGCGCGGCGGCTACACCTTC.